This T cell receptor beta chain was identified in a study of regulatory T cells in long-lasting Graves disease. Documented time point: newly diagnosed GD, antithyroid drugs for less than 3 months. Scientists built the TCR library using RNA that was extracted from PBMCs. There are many counts of this clonotype. The antigen is unknown. Arm-PCR of CDR3 regions and iRepertoire HTBI primers were used to build TCR beta libraries. Each CDR3 protein is one row after TCRdb ran MiXCR on the multiplex PCR reads. The top ten hold about 20% of the sample, which has roughly 220,000 distinct CDR3 sequences, about 17% seen once. Whole-study results and caveats: Because few samples were included, accuracy may have been lower. Shared public clonotypes totalled some 2,500 in persistent patients, compared with roughly 970 in new patients. TCR diversity was lower in persistent Graves' patients (versus newly diagnosed ones).

The receptor's source is a female donor with Graves disease. This sample comprised peripheral blood mononuclear cells (PBMCs), obtained at new diagnosis, from a patient treated with antithyroid drugs.

CDR3 loop: CASKELAGVNEQFF. As DNA, the CDR3 is TGTGCCAGCAAAGAACTAGCGGGAGTCAATGAGCAGTTCTTC. J is TRBJ2-1 and V is TRBV6-1; 11 bases map to TRBD2. The trim removed 7 bases at V and 6 bases at J, leaving 5 bases unmatched. Germline CDR1 MNHNS, CDR2 SASEGT. The CDR3 has 14 residues.